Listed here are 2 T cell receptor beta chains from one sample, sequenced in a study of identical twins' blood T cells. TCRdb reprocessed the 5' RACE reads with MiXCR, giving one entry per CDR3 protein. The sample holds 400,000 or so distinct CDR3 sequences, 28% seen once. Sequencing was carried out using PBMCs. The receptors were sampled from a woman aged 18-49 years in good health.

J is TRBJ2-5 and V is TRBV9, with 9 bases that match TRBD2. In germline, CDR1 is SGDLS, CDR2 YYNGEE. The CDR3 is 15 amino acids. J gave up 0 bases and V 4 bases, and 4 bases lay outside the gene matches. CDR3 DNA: TGTGCCAGCAGCTCTCGACTAGCGGACCAAGAGACCCAGTACTTC. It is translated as CASSSRLADQETQYF.

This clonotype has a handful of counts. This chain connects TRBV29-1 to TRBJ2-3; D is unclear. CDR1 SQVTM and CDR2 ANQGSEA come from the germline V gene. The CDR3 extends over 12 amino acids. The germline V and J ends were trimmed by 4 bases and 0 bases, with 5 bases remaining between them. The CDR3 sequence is CSVGPSTDTQYF. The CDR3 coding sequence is TGCAGCGTTGGTCCTAGCACAGATACGCAGTATTTT.